The sequence of this TCR beta chain was determined in a study of immune evolution from preneoplasia to lung adenocarcinoma. Assay: immunoSEQ multiplex PCR; the TCRdb copy retains only in-frame clones and omits some. The table includes around 21,000 clones, about 71% detected once. The germline CDR1 and CDR2 sequences are MGHRA and YSYEKL. This CDR3 comprises 15 residues. The V gene lost 0 bases and the J gene lost 2 bases, with 10 bases spanning the gap. This TCR derives from a person aged 55 to 70 with lung adenocarcinoma. The sample comprised FFPE invasive lung adenocarcinoma tissue. This rearrangement joins TRBV4-1 to TRBJ1-2; D may be TRBD1 (5 bases). CDR3 loop: CASSQDDRGNYGYTF. CDR3 DNA sequence: TGCGCCAGCAGCCAAGATGATAGGGGAAACTATGGCTACACCTTC.